This entry lists 24 T cell receptor beta chains sequenced from one sample in a study of T cells in Graves' hyperthyroidism and ophthalmopathy. The TCR beta CDR3 regions underwent amplification using RNA transcripts as the source. RT-PCR in the first round (using the HTBI primer set) targeted the TCR CDR3. TCRdb re-called the multiplex PCR reads through MiXCR, storing one row per CDR3 protein. Seen here are approximately 530,000 distinct CDR3 sequences, 15% to 20% observed once, and the top ten hold around 50%. Sample: blood. The receptor set was obtained from a man aged 40-55 years with Graves' ophthalmopathy.

This clonotype came up many times. In nucleotides, the CDR3 is TGTGCCAGCAGTACCCATACCCTGGATTACTCCTACAATGAGCAGTTCTTC. Translated: CASSTHTLDYSYNEQFF. V and J are TRBV7-9 and TRBJ2-1; no clear D gene. Germline lookup yields CDR1 SEHNR and CDR2 FQNEAQ (reference sequence). The ends were cut back, 6 bases at V and 0 bases at J, with 18 bases in the middle. The CDR3 has 17 amino acids. The full variable domain, rest sourced from reference TRBV7-9 and TRBJ2-1, is DTGVSQNPRHKITKRGQNVTFRCDPISEHNRLYWYRQTLGQGPEFLTYFQNEAQLEKSRLLSDRFSAERPKGSFSTLEIQRTEQGDSAMYLCASSTHTLDYSYNEQFFGPGTRLTVL.

J is TRBJ2-1 and V is TRBV6-1; TRBD1 agrees at 9 bases. After removal of 2 bases from V and 15 bases from J, the junction contained 8 bases not matched to a gene. The CDR3 length is 13 residues. Looked up from germline, CDR1 is MNHNS and CDR2 is SASEGT. CDR3 nucleotides: TGTGCCAGCAGTGAAACCGGGACAGGGAGCAGGTTCTTC. This sequence encodes CASSETGTGSRFF.

Of note for this clonotype: The conserved phenylalanine or tryptophan is not found at the CDR3 terminus, so this likely reflects a read error. The chain combines TRBV12-3 or TRBV12-4 with TRBJ1-2, with D possibly matching TRBD1 (5 bases). CDR3 length equals 15 residues. V lost 3 bases and J lost 1, with 12 bases in between. CDR3 coding DNA: TGTGCCAGCAGTTTCGGGGCAGCATTTAACTATGGCTACACCTCC. Translating gives CASSFGAAFNYGYTS.

This clonotype appeared many times. This chain connects TRBV27 to TRBJ2-5; 7 nucleotides match TRBD2. With 5 bases clipped from V and 5 bases from J, the junction kept 11 bases outside the gene matches. The germline V gene encodes CDR1 MNHEY and CDR2 SMNVEV (reference sequence). CDR3 length: 15 residues. CDR3: CASSPLWEGKETQYF. The CDR3 bases are TGTGCCAGCAGTCCCCTTTGGGAGGGGAAGGAGACCCAGTACTTC.

Ten or more counts support this clonotype. CDR3 sequence reads: CASRPRSYNEQFF. CDR3 DNA sequence: TGTGCCAGCAGACCCCGCTCCTACAATGAGCAGTTCTTC. V usage is TRBV28 and J usage is TRBJ2-1; the D is unclear. The germline V gene encodes CDR1 MDHEN and CDR2 SYDVKM. The CDR3 spans 13 residues. The V end was cut by 6 bases, the J end by 0 bases, with 6 bases between.

This chain joins TRBV6-2 or TRBV6-3 and TRBJ1-2; D might be TRBD1 (5 bases). V lost 6 bases to trimming and J lost 4 bases, with 18 bases between them. Germline CDR1 and CDR2: MNHEY and SVGEGT. This CDR3 is 15 amino acids long. The CDR3 loop is CASSLGGRGLYGYTF. As DNA, the CDR3 is TGTGCCAGCAGCCTAGGAGGGAGGGGACTCTATGGCTACACCTTC.

This clonotype was recorded a few times. This sequence joins TRBV24-1 and TRBJ2-1; TRBD2 is a possible D gene (5 bases). Germline V CDR1 and CDR2: KGHDR, SFDVKD. V lost 10 bases to trimming and J lost 2 bases, with 17 bases between them. The CDR3 sequence is 15 residues long. This CDR3 is CATRDRAEAYNEQFF. CDR3 in DNA: TGTGCCACTAGAGATAGAGCGGAGGCCTACAATGAGCAGTTCTTC.

In its sample, this clonotype was seen many times. The CDR3 bases are TGTGCCAGCAGCTCTTACTCCGGGGCAGGCACAGATACGCAGTATTTT. Encoded protein: CASSSYSGAGTDTQYF. This chain connects TRBV11-3 to TRBJ2-3; D is possibly TRBD1 or TRBD2 (5 bases each). Trimming removed 4 bases at V and 1 base at J, with 15 bases between. CDR1 and CDR2 from the germline V gene are SGHNT and YENEEA. CDR3 length: 16 amino acids.

The gene calls are TRBV5-1 and TRBJ2-1, with TRBD2 as a possible D gene (6 bases). There are 14 residues in the CDR3. The V end lost 3 bases, the J end lost 4 bases, and 11 bases lay between the germline ends. CDR1 and CDR2 from the germline V gene are SGHRS and YFSETQ. CDR3 sequence reads: CASSSGLVYNEQFF. For the CDR3, the DNA is TGCGCCAGCAGCTCGGGACTTGTTTACAATGAGCAGTTCTTC.

This clonotype was found a few times. The chain uses TRBV7-8 and TRBJ2-2; D uncertain. Between the trimmed V and J ends, which lost 4 bases and 7 bases, there was a span of 16 bases. CDR1 is SGHVS, CDR2 FQNEAQ, per germline. This CDR3 has 15 residues. CDR3 in DNA: TGTGCCAGCAGCTCCCCGAGGCGACCAGTCGGGGAGCTGTTTTTT. Translated, it gives CASSSPRRPVGELFF.

This clonotype was picked up many times. This chain links TRBV20-1 with TRBJ2-3; 7 bases map to TRBD2. V gave up 5 bases and J gave up 0 bases; unmatched junction bases: 5. This CDR3 has 14 amino acids. Germline CDR1 reads DFQATT; CDR2 reads SNEGSKA (reference sequence). In DNA form, the CDR3 reads TGCAGTGCTGGGGGAGGGATAAGCACAGATACGCAGTATTTT. Its protein product is CSAGGGISTDTQYF.

The chain combines TRBV7-3 with TRBJ1-6; TRBD1 might be the D (5 bases). Germline CDR1 is SGHTA and CDR2 is FQGTGA. V was pared by 5 bases and J by 10 bases, with 12 bases between. This CDR3 has 13 residues. CDR3 coding DNA: TGTGCCAGCAGCATACAGGAGGGCTCACCCCTCCACTTT. This translates into CASSIQEGSPLHF.

The chain recombines TRBV10-3 with TRBJ1-5, with D perhaps matching TRBD1 (6 bases). V lost 7 bases to trimming and J lost 5 bases, with 12 bases between them. This CDR3 contains 13 residues. Germline CDR1 ENHRY, CDR2 SYGVKD. This chain's CDR3 is CAITSGVDQPQHF. CDR3 DNA: TGTGCCATCACCTCAGGGGTTGATCAGCCCCAGCATTTT.

As for this clonotype: A single base separates this from a much larger clone, so it may be a read error. The J gene is TRBJ2-5, the V gene TRBV30; D may match TRBD1 or TRBD2 (5 bases each). The V gene lost 5 bases and the J gene lost 9 bases, with 22 bases spanning the gap. This CDR3 spans 14 amino acids. The germline V gene encodes CDR1 GTSNPN and CDR2 SVGIG (reference sequence). The CDR3 DNA reads as TGTGCCTGGGGGGGTGGCTCCCGTTTAGGGGCCCAGTACTTC. Its protein is CAWGGGSRLGAQYF.

The chain is built from TRBV29-1 and TRBJ1-5; TRBD1 aligns across 9 bases. Trimming at V came to 4 bases and at J to 5 bases, leaving 3 bases not matched to a gene. The CDR3 is made up of 13 amino acids. Germline CDR1 reads SQVTM; CDR2 reads ANQGSEA. The CDR3 loop reads CSVGTGVDQPQHF. The CDR3 DNA is TGCAGCGTTGGGACAGGGGTCGATCAGCCCCAGCATTTT.

This clonotype was recorded many times. V and J are TRBV28 and TRBJ2-1; 8 nucleotides line up with TRBD2. V lost 1 base, J lost 7 bases, and 6 bases stayed unmatched. The CDR3 consists of 15 residues. CDR1 is MDHEN and CDR2 is SYDVKM in the germline V gene. The CDR3 region has the DNA TGTGCCAGCAGTTTATCGAGCGGGAGTAAGAATGAGCAGTTCTTC. Translating it yields CASSLSSGSKNEQFF. Drawing the rest from reference TRBV28 and TRBJ2-1, the complete variable domain is DVKVTQSSRYLVKRTGEKVFLECVQDMDHENMFWYRQDPGLGLRLIYFSYDVKMKEKGDIPEGYSVSREKKERFSLILESASTNQTSMYLCASSLSSGSKNEQFFGPGTRLTVL.

This clonotype was observed at least ten times. The V and J genes are TRBV2 and TRBJ1-1, with 8 bases fitting TRBD1. The CDR3 sequence is 16 residues long. Germline CDR1 and CDR2: SNHLY and FYNNEI. V gave up 3 bases and J gave up 5 bases; unmatched junction bases: 11. The CDR3 DNA reads TGTGCCAGCAGTGACTCGAGCCAGGGGGCGCGTACTGAAGCTTTCTTT. It specifies CASSDSSQGARTEAFF.

The V and J genes are TRBV6-5 and TRBJ2-7; 8 bases are a match to TRBD1. CDR1 is MNHEY and CDR2 is SVGAGI in the germline V gene. The CDR3 contains 16 residues. With 4 bases clipped from V and 3 bases from J, the junction kept 11 bases outside the gene matches. This CDR3 is CASSSGQAELYYEQYF. In DNA, the CDR3 is TGTGCCAGCAGTTCGGGACAGGCGGAACTCTACTACGAGCAGTACTTC.

This clonotype turned up a few times. The chain joins TRBV5-1 to TRBJ2-7; D is tentatively TRBD1 or TRBD2 (5 bases each). Germline V gene lookup returns CDR1 SGHRS and CDR2 YFSETQ. This CDR3 contains 12 residues. V was clipped by 6 bases and J by 5 bases, with 12 bases between them. CDR3 sequence reads: CASTGRSNEQYF. Written as DNA, the CDR3 is TGCGCCAGCACGGGACGTTCGAACGAGCAGTACTTC.

This clonotype was picked up many times. V and J are TRBV6-1 and TRBJ2-1; D is perhaps TRBD1 (6 bases). The CDR3 is 14 residues long. The V and J ends lost 1 base and 5 bases respectively, with 9 bases between them. Germline V gene sequence: CDR1 MNHNS, CDR2 SASEGT. CDR3 bases: TGTGCCAGCAGTGAAGACTGGACAGACAATGAGCAGTTCTTC. It specifies CASSEDWTDNEQFF.

In its sample, this clonotype was seen many times. This sequence joins TRBV12-5 and TRBJ1-2; TRBD1 matches at 8 bases. The V and J ends lost 2 bases and 7 bases, in that order; junction bases with no gene match: 9. CDR3 size: 15 residues. The V gene's germline CDR1 is LGHNT and CDR2 FRNRAP. Written as DNA, the CDR3 is TGTGCTAGTGGTTTGTTACAGGGGGTGTCCCTTGGCTACACCTTC. Encoded protein: CASGLLQGVSLGYTF.

This clonotype was observed a handful of times. The chain uses TRBV14 and TRBJ1-6; maybe TRBD1 (6 bases). V was pared by 4 bases and J by 7 bases, with 14 bases between. This CDR3 has 15 amino acids. Per the germline V gene, CDR1 is SGHDN and CDR2 is FVKESK. DNA for the CDR3: TGTGCCAGCAGCCCCTTGGACAGAAACAATTCACCCCTCCACTTT. Encoded protein: CASSPLDRNNSPLHF.

This clonotype has a count of ten or more. The chain employs TRBV3-1 and TRBJ1-2; D is unresolved. Germline V CDR1 and CDR2: LGHDT, YNNKEL (reference sequence). Trimming took 7 bases from V and 5 from J, leaving 8 bases between them. The CDR3 has 11 residues. The CDR3 loop reads CASKSGYGYTF. The CDR3 DNA reads as TGTGCCAGCAAGTCGGGGTATGGCTACACCTTC.

The table lists this clonotype with a few counts. This chain links TRBV27 with TRBJ1-5; D is unclear. Trimming pared 4 bases from V and 1 base from J, leaving 8 bases between. The CDR3 extends over 14 amino acids. Germline values: CDR1 MNHEY, CDR2 SMNVEV (reference sequence). The CDR3 spells CASSSPGSNQPQHF. The CDR3 nucleotides are TGTGCCAGCAGTTCCCCCGGGAGCAATCAGCCCCAGCATTTT.